A selection of T cell receptor beta chains follows, all from one sample in a study of blood T cell repertoires in COVID-19. Measured with immunoSEQ multiplex PCR; TCRdb has only the in-frame clones, and not every one. The sample consists of about 44,000 clones, roughly four fifths of them appearing once. Specimen: peripheral blood. The receptor source for this set is a human donor in a cohort sampled during active COVID-19. Both conserved end residues are part of each CDR3. Each record gives: V gene, CDR3 length, J gene, D gene, clone size, CDR3 protein, CDR3 DNA. D genes are given only for firm matches. Clone size, where shown, is once, few, many, or a class for clones that have expanded.

v_call: TRBV5-4
cdr3_length: 15
j_call: TRBJ2-3
d_call: NA
clone_size: NA
cdr3_aa: CASSLDQGSTDTQYF
cdr3_nt: TGTGCCAGCAGCTTGGACCAGGGGAGTACAGATACGCAGTATTTT

v_call: TRBV4-1
cdr3_length: 13
j_call: TRBJ1-3
d_call: NA
clone_size: once
cdr3_aa: CASSQGAGNTIYF
cdr3_nt: TGCGCCAGCAGCCAAGGGGCCGGAAACACCATATATTTT

v_call: TRBV7-9
cdr3_length: 14
j_call: TRBJ1-2
d_call: TRBD1
clone_size: few
cdr3_aa: CASSTGTGGHGYTF
cdr3_nt: TGTGCCAGCAGCACCGGGACAGGGGGGCATGGCTACACCTTC

v_call: TRBV9
cdr3_length: 16
j_call: TRBJ2-2
d_call: TRBD2
clone_size: NA
cdr3_aa: CASSVEAGGPHGELFF
cdr3_nt: TGTGCCAGCAGCGTCGAGGCGGGGGGGCCTCACGGGGAGCTGTTTTTT

v_call: TRBV19
cdr3_length: 16
j_call: TRBJ2-3
d_call: TRBD2
clone_size: NA
cdr3_aa: CASSRTSGGTTDTQYF
cdr3_nt: TGTGCCAGTAGCCGGACTAGCGGGGGAACCACAGATACGCAGTATTTT

v_call: TRBV7-9
cdr3_length: 17
j_call: TRBJ2-2
d_call: TRBD1
clone_size: NA
cdr3_aa: CASSLAGQGRYTGELFF
cdr3_nt: TGTGCCAGCAGCTTAGCCGGACAGGGGCGGTACACCGGGGAGCTGTTTTTT

v_call: TRBV3-1/TRBV3-2
cdr3_length: 14
j_call: TRBJ2-2
d_call: TRBD1
clone_size: once
cdr3_aa: CASSLGQGAGELFF
cdr3_nt: TGTGCCAGCAGCCTTGGACAGGGAGCCGGGGAGCTGTTTTTT

v_call: TRBV7-2
cdr3_length: 18
j_call: TRBJ1-6
d_call: NA
clone_size: NA
cdr3_aa: CASSLAAFPRQYNSPLHF
cdr3_nt: TGTGCCAGCAGCTTAGCGGCCTTCCCCCGTCAATATAATTCACCCCTCCACTTT

v_call: TRBV9
cdr3_length: 18
j_call: TRBJ2-5
d_call: TRBD2
clone_size: NA
cdr3_aa: CASSGGTSGGASQETQYF
cdr3_nt: TGTGCCAGCAGCGGAGGGACTAGCGGGGGGGCCTCTCAAGAGACCCAGTACTTC

v_call: TRBV11-3
cdr3_length: 13
j_call: TRBJ2-3
d_call: NA
clone_size: NA
cdr3_aa: CASTLTGTDTQYF
cdr3_nt: TGTGCCAGCACTCTGACGGGGACAGATACGCAGTATTTT

v_call: TRBV7-3
cdr3_length: 13
j_call: TRBJ2-5
d_call: NA
clone_size: NA
cdr3_aa: CASSLTSDETQYF
cdr3_nt: TGTGCCAGCAGCTTAACCAGCGACGAGACCCAGTACTTC

v_call: TRBV18
cdr3_length: 14
j_call: TRBJ2-7
d_call: NA
clone_size: few
cdr3_aa: CASSPPPGQYEQYF
cdr3_nt: TGTGCCAGCTCACCACCTCCGGGACAATACGAGCAGTACTTC